These 20 T cell receptor beta chains share one sample of origin, sequenced in a study of blood T cell repertoires in COVID-19. The data were produced by immunoSEQ multiplex PCR, yet TCRdb's version contains in-frame clones alone and is incomplete. Among 400,000 to 500,000 clones, approximately 91% were seen once, and the ten largest hold about 1.4%. Sequenced material: PBMCs or T cells enriched from blood (not recorded which). The source is a woman under 30 who had been exposed to COVID-19.

The chain's CDR3 is CATSDRGDRHSNQPQHF. The CDR3 coding sequence is TGTGCCACCAGTGACAGAGGGGACAGGCATAGCAATCAGCCCCAGCATTTT. The chain links TRBV24-1 to TRBJ1-5; 8 nucleotides match TRBD1. Unmatched junction bases numbered 7, after V lost 4 bases and J lost 0 bases. From germline, CDR1 is KGHDR and CDR2 SFDVKD. The CDR3 spans 17 residues.

As concerns this clone: Other DNA sequences within the sample encode an identical CDR3. V and J are TRBV4-1 and TRBJ2-7; 14 bases agree with TRBD2. After removal of 1 base from V and 4 bases from J, the junction contained 3 bases not matched to a gene. The CDR3 contains 16 residues. Germline V gene lookup returns CDR1 MGHRA and CDR2 YSYEKL. The CDR3 protein is CASSQGLAGGTYEQYF. The CDR3, as DNA: TGCGCCAGCAGCCAAGGACTAGCGGGGGGGACGTACGAGCAGTACTTC.

This chain joins TRBV11-3 and TRBJ2-2; a weak D match, TRBD2 (6 bases). This CDR3 spans 14 amino acids. Germline CDR1 is SGHNT and CDR2 is YENEEA. V was cut by 1 base and J by 3 bases, with 6 bases left in between. CDR3 sequence reads: CASSLGGDTGELFF. The CDR3 coding sequence is TGTGCCAGCAGCTTAGGCGGGGACACCGGGGAGCTGTTTTTT.

The V and J genes are TRBV11-3 and TRBJ2-2; a possible D gene is TRBD2 (5 bases). Germline V gene sequence: CDR1 SGHNT, CDR2 YENEEA. The V gene lost 5 bases and the J gene lost 4 bases, with 11 bases spanning the gap. CDR3 length equals 14 residues. The CDR3 DNA sequence: TGTGCCAGCAGCAGCGGACCTTCCACCGGGGAGCTGTTTTTT. This encodes CASSSGPSTGELFF.

The chain has TRBV10-3 and TRBJ2-2, with 9 bases matching TRBD1. The germline gives CDR1 ENHRY, CDR2 SYGVKD. V shed 4 bases, J shed 1 base, and the junction held 4 bases outside the gene matches. There are 16 residues in the CDR3. The CDR3 protein is CAISAGGQGNTGELFF. The CDR3 coding sequence is TGTGCCATCAGTGCCGGGGGACAGGGGAACACCGGGGAGCTGTTTTTT.

The chain has TRBV5-4 and TRBJ2-3, with TRBD2 matching over 8 bases. The CDR3 has 15 residues. The junction had 8 bases not matched to a gene; V was cut back by 2 bases and J by 6 bases. Looked up from germline, CDR1 is SGHNT and CDR2 is YYREEE (reference sequence). The CDR3 is CASSFQLAGTDTQYF. CDR3 nucleotide sequence: TGTGCCAGCAGCTTCCAGCTAGCGGGTACGGATACGCAGTATTTT. Based on the CDR3 plus reference TRBV5-4 and TRBJ2-3, the full variable domain is ETGVTQSPTHLIKTRGQQVTLRCSSQSGHNTVSWYQQALGQGPQFIFQYYREEENGRGNFPPRFSGLQFPNYSSELNVNALELDDSALYLCASSFQLAGTDTQYFGPGTRLTVL.

V is TRBV5-6 and J is TRBJ2-7, with 8 positions matching TRBD1. In germline, CDR1 is SGHDT, CDR2 YYEEEE. The V and J ends lost 3 bases and 5 bases, in that order; junction bases with no gene match: 4. The CDR3 is 13 residues long. The CDR3 nucleotides read TGTGCCAGCAGCTCCCAGGGGGCAGACGAGCAGTACTTC. This translates into CASSSQGADEQYF.

The chain couples TRBV28 to TRBJ1-2, with D possibly being TRBD1 (6 bases). The CDR3 length is 13 residues. Looked up from germline, CDR1 is MDHEN and CDR2 is SYDVKM. Trimming shortened V by 5 bases and J by 3 bases, and 10 bases separated the two germline ends. The CDR3 nucleotides are TGTGCCAGCAGTCCCAGGGGATACTATGGCTACACCTTC. Amino acid sequence: CASSPRGYYGYTF.

The genes are TRBV6-5 and TRBJ2-2; 9 bases fit TRBD1. This CDR3 comprises 15 residues. CDR1 is MNHEY, CDR2 SVGAGI, per germline. After removal of 5 bases from V and 4 bases from J, the junction contained 5 bases not matched to a gene. The CDR3 DNA sequence: TGTGCCAGCAGTAAACCGGGACAGGGCACCGGGGAGCTGTTTTTT. This gives the protein CASSKPGQGTGELFF.

The chain combines TRBV30 with TRBJ1-5; D not resolved. CDR3 length: 13 residues. The V gene lost 0 bases and the J gene lost 5 bases, with 8 bases spanning the gap. Germline CDR1 reads GTSNPN; CDR2 reads SVGIG (reference sequence). CDR3 protein: CAWSVGRDQPQHF. CDR3 coding DNA: TGTGCCTGGAGTGTGGGGAGGGATCAGCCCCAGCATTTT.

The chain is built from TRBV4-3 and TRBJ2-7; TRBD2 aligns across 9 bases. This CDR3 contains 17 residues. Trimming cost V 0 bases and J 4 bases; bases outside gene matches: 10. In germline, CDR1 is LGHNA, CDR2 YSLEER. CDR3 sequence reads: CASSQDGLAGGLYEQYF. DNA for the CDR3: TGCGCCAGCAGCCAAGATGGTCTCGCGGGGGGGTTATACGAGCAGTACTTC.

The chain is built from TRBV28 and TRBJ1-1, with D maybe TRBD1 (5 bases). Deletions cut 4 bases from V and 5 bases from J, with 17 bases between. Per the germline V gene, CDR1 is MDHEN and CDR2 is SYDVKM. The length of the CDR3 is 15 residues. The CDR3 DNA sequence: TGTGCCAGCAGTTCTCAAATGGGGGGGGTAACTGAAGCTTTCTTT. This translates into CASSSQMGGVTEAFF.

This chain uses TRBV10-3 with TRBJ1-5; 7 bases line up with TRBD1. Germline lookup yields CDR1 ENHRY and CDR2 SYGVKD. The CDR3 covers 14 residues. Trimming cost V 6 bases and J 5 bases; bases outside gene matches: 7. CDR3: CAISDDTGDQPQHF. In DNA, the CDR3 is TGTGCCATCAGCGACGACACAGGGGATCAGCCCCAGCATTTT.

The rearrangement links TRBV3-1 (or the pseudogene TRBV3-2) to TRBJ2-5, with a possible D match to TRBD1 (6 bases). The germline CDR1 and CDR2 sequences are LGHDT and YNNKEL (reference sequence). The CDR3 extends over 15 amino acids. V shed 7 bases and J shed 1 base, with 16 bases lying between them. The CDR3 sequence is CASTDSGTSQETQYF. The CDR3 nucleotides read TGTGCCAGCACAGACTCAGGGACATCCCAAGAGACCCAGTACTTC.

The chain is built from TRBV18 and TRBJ2-3, with D unclear. This CDR3 is built from 14 residues. Trimming removed 3 bases at V and 0 bases at J, with 7 bases between. Germline V gives CDR1 KGHSH, CDR2 LQKENI. The CDR3 DNA is TGTGCCAGCTCACCTAGCCCTAGCACAGATACGCAGTATTTT. Residues: CASSPSPSTDTQYF.

The chain employs TRBV28 and TRBJ1-1; D not resolved. Between the trimmed V and J ends, which lost 3 bases and 4 bases, there was a span of 3 bases. The length of the CDR3 is 11 residues. Germline values: CDR1 MDHEN, CDR2 SYDVKM. CDR3 sequence (DNA): TGTGCCAGCAGTTTCGTCACTGAAGCTTTCTTT. This codes for CASSFVTEAFF.

V and J are TRBV5-1 and TRBJ2-7; TRBD2 might be the D (6 bases). The CDR3 has 14 amino acids. With 1 base removed from V and 7 bases from J, the gap between germline ends came to 15 bases. Germline CDR1 reads SGHRS; CDR2 reads YFSETQ. CDR3 DNA sequence: TGCGCCAGCAGCTTGCGGGACGGGGACTTAGAGCAGTACTTC. Encoded protein: CASSLRDGDLEQYF. The full variable domain, in which reference TRBV5-1 and TRBJ2-7 provide the parts outside the CDR3, is KAGVTQTPRYLIKTRGQQVTLSCSPISGHRSVSWYQQTPGQGLQFLFEYFSETQRNKGNFPGRFSGRQFSNSRSEMNVSTLELGDSALYLCASSLRDGDLEQYFGPGTRLTVT.

This chain joins TRBV5-1 and TRBJ1-6; D is uncertain. Deletions cut 0 bases from V and 10 bases from J, with 11 bases between. The germline V gene has CDR1 SGHRS and CDR2 YFSETQ. The CDR3 sequence is 14 residues long. Here the CDR3 reads CASSLGSYNSPLHF. As DNA, the CDR3 is TGCGCCAGCAGCTTGGGGTCTTACAACTCACCCCTCCACTTT.

The chain employs TRBV7-2 and TRBJ2-3; 11 nucleotides agree with TRBD2. CDR1 SGHTA and CDR2 FQGNSA come from the germline V gene. V shed 4 bases, J shed 6 bases, and the junction held 12 bases outside the gene matches. This CDR3 spans 17 amino acids. This CDR3 is CASSSGLAGGRSDTQYF. The DNA of the CDR3 is TGTGCCAGCAGCTCGGGTTTAGCGGGGGGGCGCTCGGATACGCAGTATTTT.

The V call is TRBV28, the J call TRBJ1-5, with D possibly matching TRBD1 (6 bases). This CDR3 comprises 15 residues. Trimming cost V 5 bases and J 6 bases, with 17 bases left between them. The germline gives CDR1 MDHEN, CDR2 SYDVKM. As DNA, the CDR3 is TGTGCCAGCAGTGACCAGGGGTTGCTGGGTCAGCCCCAGCATTTT. It translates to CASSDQGLLGQPQHF.